Listed here are 14 T cell receptor beta chains from one sample, sequenced in a study of neurological immune-mediated disorders. TCRdb analysed the 5' RACE reads with MiXCR anew, one entry per CDR3 protein. The data hold some 43,000 distinct CDR3 sequences, with 2.5% observed a single time. Sequenced input: PBMCs. These receptors originate from a man between 25 and 39 years old with multiple sclerosis.

This clonotype was seen ten or more times. This chain joins TRBV6-1 and TRBJ2-1; D ambiguous. The V gene's germline CDR1 is MNHNS and CDR2 SASEGT. The CDR3 is made up of 14 amino acids. Trimming stripped 5 bases from V and 3 bases from J, with 11 bases between. The DNA of the CDR3 is TGTGCCAGCAGTCTATCACAGAACTACAATGAGCAGTTCTTC. Translation gives CASSLSQNYNEQFF.

This clonotype was recorded many times. The chain has TRBV7-2 and TRBJ1-5; the D gene is possibly TRBD1 (5 bases). With 4 bases removed from V and 5 bases from J, the gap between germline ends came to 15 bases. Germline loops: CDR1 SGHTA, CDR2 FQGNSA. The CDR3 has 15 residues. The CDR3 here is CASSSWGLPDQPQHF. DNA for the CDR3: TGTGCCAGCAGCTCTTGGGGACTCCCGGATCAGCCCCAGCATTTT. Complete variable domain (other parts from reference TRBV7-2 and TRBJ1-5): GAGVSQSPSNKVTEKGKDVELRCDPISGHTALYWYRQSLGQGLEFLIYFQGNSAPDKSGLPSDRFSAERTGGSVSTLTIQRTQQEDSAVYLCASSSWGLPDQPQHFGDGTRLSIL.

This clonotype came up many times. This rearrangement joins TRBV12-5 to TRBJ2-7, with TRBD1 as a possible D gene (6 bases). Trimming left V 3 bases short and J 5 bases short, with 14 bases between. The germline gives CDR1 LGHNT, CDR2 FRNRAP. This CDR3 has 14 amino acids. The CDR3 bases are TGTGCTAGTGGTTTTCCCGCAGGGGATGACGAGCAGTACTTC. Amino acids: CASGFPAGDDEQYF.

This clonotype was observed at least ten times. V usage is TRBV20-1 and J usage is TRBJ1-1, with D tentatively TRBD1 (5 bases). CDR1 and CDR2 (germline): DFQATT, SNEGSKA (reference sequence). The CDR3 extends over 14 amino acids. Trimming removed 1 base from V and 2 bases from J, with 11 bases in between. This CDR3 reads CSARVGRTNTEAFF. In nucleotides, the CDR3 is TGCAGTGCTAGAGTGGGACGGACAAACACTGAAGCTTTCTTT.

This clonotype occurred many times. The genes are TRBV5-1 and TRBJ1-6; 7 nucleotides agree with TRBD1. Germline lookup yields CDR1 SGHRS and CDR2 YFSETQ. The CDR3 contains 15 residues. J was trimmed by 8 bases and V by 0 bases; bases with no gene match: 5. The CDR3 protein is CASSLVEGAHSPLHF. The CDR3 bases are TGCGCCAGCAGCTTGGTCGAGGGGGCGCATTCACCCCTCCACTTT.

At least ten counts were recorded for this clonotype. This chain connects TRBV10-3 to TRBJ1-1; 9 bases line up with TRBD1. From germline, CDR1 is ENHRY and CDR2 SYGVKD. The length of the CDR3 is 15 residues. Trimming cost V 6 bases and J 1 base; bases outside gene matches: 6. The CDR3 bases are TGTGCCATCAGGGCCTCGACAGGGGGGAACACTGAAGCTTTCTTT. Amino acid sequence: CAIRASTGGNTEAFF.

This clonotype was seen repeatedly, ten times or more. V is TRBV5-1 and J is TRBJ2-7; D perhaps matches TRBD1 (5 bases). Germline V gene sequence: CDR1 SGHRS, CDR2 YFSETQ. Trimming shortened V by 0 bases and J by 5 bases, and 15 bases separated the two germline ends. The CDR3 contains 15 residues. The CDR3 DNA reads as TGCGCCAGCAGCTTGGAACGTGCAGGGCAGGACGAGCAGTACTTC. The encoded protein is CASSLERAGQDEQYF.

This clonotype was picked up many times. The chain has TRBV7-9 and TRBJ1-2; D is possibly TRBD1 (6 bases). V was cut by 5 bases and J by 6 bases, with 16 bases left in between. From germline, CDR1 is SEHNR and CDR2 FQNEAQ (reference sequence). This CDR3 has 14 residues. As DNA, the CDR3 is TGTGCCAGCAGCGAAATTGTGGGGGCCGATGGCTACACCTTC. This encodes CASSEIVGADGYTF.

This clonotype occurred many times. The gene calls are TRBV10-2 and TRBJ2-7; 10 bases line up with TRBD1. Germline-derived CDR1 and CDR2 are WSHSY and SAAADI. This CDR3 spans 16 amino acids. Trimming cost V 6 bases and J 3 bases; bases outside gene matches: 11. The CDR3 region is CASRETTGGYGYEQYF. The CDR3 DNA sequence: TGCGCCAGCAGGGAAACGACAGGGGGCTACGGCTACGAGCAGTACTTC.

This clonotype has a count of ten or more. The chain couples TRBV5-5 to TRBJ2-1; D is unclear. The CDR3 consists of 13 residues. With 4 bases removed from V and 10 bases from J, the gap between germline ends came to 15 bases. The germline CDR1 and CDR2 sequences are SGHKS and YYEKEE (reference sequence). The CDR3 reads CASSPEVEVEQFF. DNA for the CDR3: TGTGCCAGCAGCCCAGAGGTCGAAGTGGAGCAGTTCTTC.

This clonotype was detected ten times or more. This sequence joins TRBV5-1 and TRBJ1-2, with a tentative D call TRBD1 (5 bases). This CDR3 spans 15 amino acids. Deletions cut 0 bases from V and 9 bases from J, with 18 bases between. Germline-derived CDR1 and CDR2 are SGHRS and YFSETQ. CDR3 sequence reads: CASSLGAAGAQSYTF. The CDR3 DNA reads as TGCGCCAGCAGCTTGGGGGCGGCCGGGGCTCAGAGCTACACCTTC.

This clonotype was observed a few times. The CDR3 region has the DNA TGTGCCAGCAGGCTTCAGGGGGCATCCTACGAGCAGTACTTC. Translated, it gives CASRLQGASYEQYF. V and J are TRBV27 and TRBJ2-7; 8 positions agree with TRBD1. V lost 6 bases and J lost 1; bases outside the gene matches: 5. Germline-derived CDR1 and CDR2 are MNHEY and SMNVEV (reference sequence). The length of the CDR3 is 14 residues.

This clonotype was seen many times. The CDR3 loop reads CASSLLASTNTEAFF. CDR3 nucleotide sequence: TGCGCCAGCAGCTTGTTGGCCAGCACGAACACTGAAGCTTTCTTT. The rearrangement joins TRBV5-1 to TRBJ1-1; D remains ambiguous. Germline V gives CDR1 SGHRS, CDR2 YFSETQ. The V end lost 1 base, the J end lost 1 base, and 11 bases lay between the germline ends. The CDR3 runs to 15 residues.

This clonotype was recorded many times. This rearrangement joins TRBV5-1 to TRBJ2-1; D unresolved. V was clipped by 2 bases and J by 5 bases, with 29 bases between them. The CDR3 consists of 20 residues. Germline V gene data show CDR1 as SGHRS and CDR2 as YFSETQ. The CDR3 protein is CASSLSFNSRRAVMNNEQFF. The CDR3 nucleotides read TGCGCCAGCAGCTTAAGTTTTAACAGTAGAAGGGCGGTAATGAACAATGAGCAGTTCTTC. The variable domain in full, completed from reference TRBV5-1 and TRBJ2-1, reads KAGVTQTPRYLIKTRGQQVTLSCSPISGHRSVSWYQQTPGQGLQFLFEYFSETQRNKGNFPGRFSGRQFSNSRSEMNVSTLELGDSALYLCASSLSFNSRRAVMNNEQFFGPGTRLTVL.